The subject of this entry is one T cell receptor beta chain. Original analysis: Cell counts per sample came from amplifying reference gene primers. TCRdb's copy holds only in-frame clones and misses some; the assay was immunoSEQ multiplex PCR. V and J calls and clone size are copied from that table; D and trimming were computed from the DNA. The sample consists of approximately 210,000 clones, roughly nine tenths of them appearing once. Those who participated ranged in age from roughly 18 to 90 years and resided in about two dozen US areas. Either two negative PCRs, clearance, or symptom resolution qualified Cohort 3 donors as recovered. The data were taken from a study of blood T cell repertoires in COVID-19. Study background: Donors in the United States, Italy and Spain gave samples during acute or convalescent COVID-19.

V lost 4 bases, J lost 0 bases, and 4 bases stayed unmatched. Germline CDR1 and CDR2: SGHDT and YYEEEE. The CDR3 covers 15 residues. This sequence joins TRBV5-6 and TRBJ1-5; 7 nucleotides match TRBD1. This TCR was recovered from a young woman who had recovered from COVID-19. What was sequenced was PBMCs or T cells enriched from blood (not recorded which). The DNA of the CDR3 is TGTGCCAGCAGCAACAGGGGAACTAGCAATCAGCCCCAGCATTTT. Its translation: CASSNRGTSNQPQHF.